This T cell receptor (beta chain) derives from a study of ipilimumab plus nivolumab after autologous stem cell transplantation. Study as a whole: A median of 8 nivolumab and a few ipilimumab doses were given. DLBCL patients had primary refractory or relapsed disease. General study points: The authors say TCR, Treg and microbiome findings warrant further study.

The assay was immunoSEQ multiplex PCR, and TCRdb's table has in-frame clones only and misses some. The table includes fewer than 30,000 clones, 85% to 90% detected once. CDR1 SGHTA and CDR2 FQGNSA come from the germline V gene. The CDR3 loop spans 14 amino acids. Trimming removed 1 base at V and 10 bases at J, with 11 bases between. Turning to this clone: Its matching antigen is unknown.

The source was PBMCs, collected in a trial of ipilimumab plus nivolumab as post-transplant consolidation. The TCR was taken from a male donor with diffuse large B-cell lymphoma. The V gene is TRBV7-2, the J gene TRBJ1-6; perhaps TRBD1 as D (5 bases). The CDR3 sequence: CASSLEQGDSPLHF. DNA of the CDR3: TGTGCCAGCAGCTTAGAGCAGGGAGACTCACCCCTCCACTTT.